This T cell receptor (beta chain) was found in a study of T cells in tuberculosis. Only one count was recorded for this clone. Time point denoted: new active TB diagnosis, blood taken before or within 7 days of starting treatment. This CDR3 contains 16 residues. Germline V gene data show CDR1 as GTSNPN and CDR2 as SVGIG (reference sequence). V lost 1 base and J lost 3; bases outside the gene matches: 7. Clones were sequenced by immunoSEQ multiplex PCR, and TCRdb holds only the in-frame ones, with some missing. The table shows some 34,000 clones, with nearly 90% occurring only once. The source was PBMCs, collected at tuberculosis diagnosis. The receptor's source is an adult with tuberculosis. This chain uses TRBV30 with TRBJ2-1; 9 positions agree with TRBD2. This chain's CDR3 is CAWSAAAGGFYNEQFF. CDR3 bases: TGTGCCTGGAGTGCCGCGGCGGGAGGGTTCTACAATGAGCAGTTCTTC.